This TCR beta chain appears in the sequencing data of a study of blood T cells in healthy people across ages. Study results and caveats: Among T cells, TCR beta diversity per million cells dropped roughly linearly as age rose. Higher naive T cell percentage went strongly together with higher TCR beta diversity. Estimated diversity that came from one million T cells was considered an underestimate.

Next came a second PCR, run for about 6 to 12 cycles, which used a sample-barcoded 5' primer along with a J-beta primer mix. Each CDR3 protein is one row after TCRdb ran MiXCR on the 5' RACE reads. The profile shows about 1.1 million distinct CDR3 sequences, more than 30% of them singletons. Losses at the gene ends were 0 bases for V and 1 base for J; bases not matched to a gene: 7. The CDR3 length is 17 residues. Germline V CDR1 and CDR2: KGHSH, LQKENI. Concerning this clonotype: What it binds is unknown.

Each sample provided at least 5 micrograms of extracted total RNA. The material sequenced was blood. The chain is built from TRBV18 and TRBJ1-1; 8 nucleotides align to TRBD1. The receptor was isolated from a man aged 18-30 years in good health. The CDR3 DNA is TGTGCCAGCTCACCACCGGGTCAGGGGGCCCAGAACACTGAAGCTTTCTTT. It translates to CASSPPGQGAQNTEAFF.